The source of this T cell receptor (beta chain) is a study of HIV-infected patients and healthy controls. Study-wide findings and caveats: HIV+ repertoires were severely depleted of MAIT alpha-chain CDR3s, unlike healthy controls.

No cell fractionation was done, so the repertoire covers all unsorted peripheral blood T cells. This clonotype was seen ten or more times. The antigen remains unidentified. The germline V gene encodes CDR1 SGHTS and CDR2 YDEGEE. The CDR3 sequence is 14 residues long. The V gene lost 9 bases and the J gene lost 0 bases, with 13 bases spanning the gap. cDNA was made from 500 ng RNA using alpha and beta constant primers. Alpha and beta chain libraries were made separately by chain-specific third strand synthesis with multiplexing indices. Using its own MiXCR run on the 5' RACE reads, TCRdb lists one record per CDR3 protein. The data show 9,500 to 13,000 distinct CDR3 sequences, around 5.3% seen once.

The TCR was taken from an adult with HIV infection. The chain joins TRBV5-8 to TRBJ2-1; the D call may be TRBD1 or TRBD2 (5 bases each). Specimen: blood, collected before antiretroviral therapy. The CDR3 DNA reads as TGTGCCATCGGTTGGGGGAGCTCCTACAATGAGCAGTTCTTC. Its protein product is CAIGWGSSYNEQFF.